This TCR beta chain emerged from a study of beta chain features in type 1 diabetes. This CDR3 region has 16 residues. V was clipped by 2 bases and J by 9 bases, with 21 bases between them. Germline assignment: CDR1 SGHNT and CDR2 YYREEE (reference sequence). As for this clone: The target antigen is unknown.

General study findings and limits: A pattern of fewer insertions and more deletions at VDJ junctions was seen in type 1 diabetes patients. Since sequencing was performed on cDNA, cells with high TCR expression could be over-represented.

Expressed TCRB transcripts were sequenced, since all the RNA that had been isolated was reverse transcribed. TCRdb's copy holds only in-frame clones and misses some; the assay was immunoSEQ multiplex PCR. The data hold about 900,000 clones, with under 20% observed a single time. The TCR sequence derives from a woman between 18 and 29 years old in good health. Sequenced: naive CD4+ T cells from blood. The rearrangement links TRBV5-4 to TRBJ2-1; a possible D gene is TRBD2 (8 bases). CDR3 protein: CASSFRGDSGTSEQFF. The CDR3 DNA reads as TGTGCCAGCAGCTTCAGGGGGGACAGCGGGACTAGTGAGCAGTTCTTC. Using reference TRBV5-4 and TRBJ2-1 for the parts outside the CDR3, the full variable domain is ETGVTQSPTHLIKTRGQQVTLRCSSQSGHNTVSWYQQALGQGPQFIFQYYREEENGRGNFPPRFSGLQFPNYSSELNVNALELDDSALYLCASSFRGDSGTSEQFFGPGTRLTVL.